Listed here are 12 T cell receptor beta chains from one sample, sequenced in a study of T cells in localized non-small cell lung cancer. Only in-frame clones appear in the TCRdb table, and some are missing; sequencing was by immunoSEQ multiplex PCR. The profile shows 45,000 to 65,000 clones, about 78% of them singletons. The material sequenced was PBMCs, taken before any cancer treatment. These receptors came from a woman aged 35 to 70 with stage II lung adenocarcinoma.

This chain links TRBV4-1 with TRBJ1-1; D not certain. From germline, CDR1 is MGHRA and CDR2 YSYEKL. V lost 0 bases to trimming and J lost 0 bases, with 5 bases between them. This CDR3 region has 14 residues. CDR3 sequence reads: CASSQDRVNTEAFF. In DNA, the CDR3 is TGCGCCAGCAGCCAAGATCGGGTGAACACTGAAGCTTTCTTT.

V usage is TRBV2 and J usage is TRBJ1-2; perhaps TRBD1 as D (5 bases). Germline-derived CDR1 and CDR2 are SNHLY and FYNNEI. The CDR3 is 14 residues long. V was trimmed by 7 bases and J by 7 bases, leaving 19 bases between them. CDR3 amino acids: CASKTLGELTGYTF. The DNA for the CDR3 is TGTGCCAGCAAGACGTTGGGGGAGCTCACTGGCTACACCTTC. Supplemented by reference TRBV2 and TRBJ1-2, the full variable domain reads EPEVTQTPSHQVTQMGQEVILRCVPISNHLYFYWYRQILGQKVEFLVSFYNNEISEKSEIFDDQFSVERPDGSNFTLKIRSTKLEDSAMYFCASKTLGELTGYTFGSGTRLTVV.

This clone was counted once. This chain connects TRBV10-3 to TRBJ2-7; TRBD1 aligns across 11 bases. The ends lost 3 bases at V and 6 bases at J; junction bases unmatched: 7. Germline V gene data show CDR1 as ENHRY and CDR2 as SYGVKD. The CDR3 has 15 amino acids. CDR3 DNA sequence: TGTGCCATCAGTGAAACATCAGGGACAGGGGGCGAGCAGTACTTC. Its protein is CAISETSGTGGEQYF.

The chain employs TRBV2 and TRBJ2-1; 13 bases fit TRBD2. Trimming took 6 bases from V and 6 from J; bases not matched to a gene: 11. Germline V lookup: CDR1 SNHLY, CDR2 FYNNEI. The CDR3 totals 17 residues. Here the CDR3 reads CASSARRTSGSGNEQFF. CDR3 sequence (DNA): TGTGCCAGCAGCGCGCGCCGGACTAGCGGGAGCGGCAATGAGCAGTTCTTC. The complete variable domain, with remaining parts taken from reference TRBV2 and TRBJ2-1, reads EPEVTQTPSHQVTQMGQEVILRCVPISNHLYFYWYRQILGQKVEFLVSFYNNEISEKSEIFDDQFSVERPDGSNFTLKIRSTKLEDSAMYFCASSARRTSGSGNEQFFGPGTRLTVL.

The chain uses TRBV18 and TRBJ2-3, with D uncertain. The CDR3 loop spans 13 amino acids. The germline V gene has CDR1 KGHSH and CDR2 LQKENI. Trimming took off 4 bases at V and 1 base at J, with 6 bases between the two ends. The CDR3 region is CASSLDGTDTQYF. The CDR3, as DNA: TGTGCCAGCTCACTGGACGGCACAGATACGCAGTATTTT.

In this sample, this clone turned up a few times. The rearrangement links TRBV15 to TRBJ1-1; no firm D call. The CDR3 has 15 residues. V was trimmed by 6 bases and J by 0 bases, leaving 14 bases between them. Germline lookup yields CDR1 LNHNV and CDR2 YYDKDF (reference sequence). CDR3 residues: CATSRTVTMNTEAFF. The CDR3 DNA is TGTGCCACCAGTAGGACGGTTACCATGAACACTGAAGCTTTCTTT.

This chain connects TRBV10-3 to TRBJ1-1; 8 nucleotides line up with TRBD1. J was trimmed by 9 bases and V by 5 bases; bases with no gene match: 5. Looked up from germline, CDR1 is ENHRY and CDR2 is SYGVKD. This CDR3 has 12 amino acids. The CDR3 nucleotides read TGTGCCATCAGTTCTACAGGGGGTCAAGCTTTCTTT. Translated, it gives CAISSTGGQAFF.

Note on this clone: The same CDR3 arises from other DNA sequences in this sample as well. The V gene is TRBV18, the J gene TRBJ2-7; a weak D match, TRBD2 (6 bases). The ends were cut back, 5 bases at V and 2 bases at J, with 7 bases in the middle. The CDR3 contains 12 residues. The germline V gene has CDR1 KGHSH and CDR2 LQKENI. The CDR3 region has the DNA TGTGCCAGCTCAGGGGGGACCTACGAGCAGTACTTC. Protein sequence: CASSGGTYEQYF.

CDR3 nucleotides: TGCGCCAGCAGCCAACCAGGGCAGGGACATGTCTATGGCTACACCTTC. It yields the protein CASSQPGQGHVYGYTF. The gene calls are TRBV4-1 and TRBJ1-2; possibly TRBD1 for D (6 bases). V was cut by 2 bases and J by 4 bases, with 17 bases left in between. The CDR3 runs 16 residues. The V gene's germline CDR1 is MGHRA and CDR2 YSYEKL.

The V gene is TRBV10-2, the J gene TRBJ1-5; TRBD1 might be the D (5 bases). The CDR3 sequence is 12 residues long. CDR1 is WSHSY and CDR2 is SAAADI in the germline V gene. Trimming left V 11 bases short and J 5 bases short, with 13 bases between. CDR3 in DNA: TGCGCCTCGGCGACAGTTGATCAGCCCCAGCATTTT. Amino acids: CASATVDQPQHF.

CDR3 region: CASRGAESTDTQYF. Here the CDR3 DNA reads TGTGCCAGCAGGGGAGCTGAGTCCACAGATACGCAGTATTTT. This chain uses TRBV2 with TRBJ2-3; D may be TRBD2 (5 bases). Germline loops: CDR1 SNHLY, CDR2 FYNNEI. The length of the CDR3 is 14 residues. With 6 bases removed from V and 2 bases from J, the gap between germline ends came to 12 bases.

The chain carries TRBV19 and TRBJ1-5, with 7 bases that match TRBD1. Unmatched junction bases numbered 5, after V lost 6 bases and J lost 0 bases. Looked up from germline, CDR1 is LNHDA and CDR2 is SQIVND (reference sequence). The CDR3 totals 15 residues. In DNA, the CDR3 is TGTGCCAGTAGGAGGGACAGCAATAGCAATCAGCCCCAGCATTTT. It is translated as CASRRDSNSNQPQHF.